Following are 14 T cell receptor beta chains from one sample sequenced in a study of OX40 agonist ivuxolimab in advanced cancers. The data were produced by immunoSEQ multiplex PCR, yet TCRdb's version contains in-frame clones alone and is incomplete. The sample shows 60,000 to 85,000 clones, roughly nine tenths of them seen only once. Sequencing was performed on CD4+ or CD8+ T cells sorted from blood, taken in a trial of the OX40 agonist ivuxolimab. The receptor source for this set is an adult with an advanced solid tumor such as melanoma, head and neck, liver or kidney cancer.

The chain carries TRBV2 and TRBJ1-4, with TRBD1 matching over 11 bases. The CDR3 spans 18 residues. Looked up from germline, CDR1 is SNHLY and CDR2 is FYNNEI. The V gene end was trimmed by 6 bases and the J gene end by 8 bases; junction bases not matched to a gene: 17. This chain's CDR3 is CASRRTGGDIRHGEKLFF. Here the CDR3 DNA reads TGTGCCAGCAGGCGGACAGGGGGCGATATAAGGCATGGGGAAAAACTGTTTTTT. Drawing the rest from reference TRBV2 and TRBJ1-4, the complete variable domain is EPEVTQTPSHQVTQMGQEVILRCVPISNHLYFYWYRQILGQKVEFLVSFYNNEISEKSEIFDDQFSVERPDGSNFTLKIRSTKLEDSAMYFCASRRTGGDIRHGEKLFFGSGTQLSVL.

The rearrangement joins TRBV30 to TRBJ2-7; a possible D gene is TRBD1 (5 bases). Germline V lookup: CDR1 GTSNPN, CDR2 SVGIG (reference sequence). This CDR3 region has 12 residues. Deletions cut 2 bases from V and 3 bases from J, with 8 bases between. The CDR3 spells CAWSSQGYEQYF. In DNA form, the CDR3 reads TGTGCCTGGAGTTCCCAGGGCTACGAGCAGTACTTC. Drawing the rest from reference TRBV30 and TRBJ2-7, the complete variable domain is SQTIHQWPATLVQPVGSPLSLECTVEGTSNPNLYWYRQAAGRGLQLLFYSVGIGQISSEVPQNLSASRPQDRQFILSSKKLLLSDSGFYLCAWSSQGYEQYFGPGTRLTVT.

This sequence joins TRBV19 and TRBJ1-2; TRBD1 might be the D (6 bases). The germline V and J ends were trimmed by 7 bases and 4 bases, with 16 bases remaining between them. CDR3 length equals 14 residues. The germline CDR1 and CDR2 sequences are LNHDA and SQIVND (reference sequence). The CDR3 loop reads CASTLFPDSYGYTF. Here the CDR3 DNA reads TGTGCCAGTACCTTATTTCCGGACAGCTATGGCTACACCTTC.

V usage is TRBV10-3 and J usage is TRBJ1-2, with TRBD1 matching 7 bases. CDR1 ENHRY and CDR2 SYGVKD come from the germline V gene. The CDR3 is 13 residues long. J gave up 8 bases and V 4 bases, and 7 bases lay outside the gene matches. The CDR3 reads CAISAQGGEGYTF. In DNA, the CDR3 is TGTGCCATCAGTGCTCAGGGGGGTGAAGGCTACACCTTC.

This chain connects TRBV9 to TRBJ2-5; 15 bases match TRBD2. V gave up 5 bases and J gave up 5 bases; unmatched junction bases: 7. Germline V gene lookup returns CDR1 SGDLS and CDR2 YYNGEE. The length of the CDR3 is 16 residues. DNA of the CDR3: TGTGCCAGCAGTCCTGCCGGGACTAGCGGGAGGGAGACCCAGTACTTC. Protein: CASSPAGTSGRETQYF. The complete variable domain, with remaining parts taken from reference TRBV9 and TRBJ2-5, reads DSGVTQTPKHLITATGQRVTLRCSPRSGDLSVYWYQQSLDQGLQFLIQYYNGEERAKGNILERFSAQQFPDLHSELNLSSLELGDSALYFCASSPAGTSGRETQYFGPGTRLLVL.

This clone has just one count. The chain uses TRBV29-1 and TRBJ2-7; a possible D gene is TRBD2 (6 bases). V lost 1 base and J lost 2, with 18 bases in between. The CDR3 spans 16 residues. Germline CDR1 and CDR2: SQVTM and ANQGSEA. CDR3 in DNA: TGCAGCGTTGAAGTCGGTGAGGGAGGAGGCACCTACGAGCAGTACTTC. Amino acids: CSVEVGEGGGTYEQYF.

The DNA for the CDR3 is TGTGCCAGTAGTATAGACAGGGGTTACTATGGCTACACCTTC. Protein sequence: CASSIDRGYYGYTF. This sequence joins TRBV19 and TRBJ1-2; possible D gene TRBD1, 6 bases. Germline CDR1 and CDR2: LNHDA and SQIVND (reference sequence). The CDR3 is made up of 14 amino acids. Trimming pared 0 bases from V and 3 bases from J, leaving 8 bases between.

The chain links TRBV12-2 to TRBJ2-7; TRBD1 is taken as the D call from the table, unchecked against the DNA. TRBV12-2 counts as a pseudogene. This CDR3 comprises 16 residues. The CDR3 nucleotides are TGTGCAAGTCGCCAAGGGGCCAGGACAGCCACCTACGAGCAGTACTTC. Its translation: CASRQGARTATYEQYF.

The chain is built from TRBV19 and TRBJ2-3, with a weak D call TRBD2 (5 bases). CDR1 and CDR2 from the germline V gene are LNHDA and SQIVND (reference sequence). The germline V and J ends were trimmed by 3 bases and 2 bases, with 12 bases remaining between them. CDR3 length equals 15 residues. The CDR3 DNA reads TGTGCCAGTAGTATTCTGGCGGGTCACACAGATACGCAGTATTTT. Its protein product is CASSILAGHTDTQYF.

J is TRBJ2-3 and V is TRBV2; no firm D call. The CDR3 spans 12 residues. The germline V and J ends were trimmed by 6 bases and 2 bases, with 6 bases remaining between them. CDR1 is SNHLY and CDR2 is FYNNEI in the germline V gene. The CDR3 is CASSKLTDTQYF. The CDR3 DNA is TGTGCCAGCAGCAAACTCACAGATACGCAGTATTTT. Looking up the rest from reference TRBV2 and TRBJ2-3 gives the full variable domain: EPEVTQTPSHQVTQMGQEVILRCVPISNHLYFYWYRQILGQKVEFLVSFYNNEISEKSEIFDDQFSVERPDGSNFTLKIRSTKLEDSAMYFCASSKLTDTQYFGPGTRLTVL.

The rearrangement uses TRBV11-3 and TRBJ1-1; perhaps TRBD1 as D (5 bases). Trimming shortened V by 3 bases and J by 5 bases, and 13 bases separated the two germline ends. The CDR3 contains 14 residues. Germline CDR1 and CDR2: SGHNT and YENEEA. The CDR3 loop is CASSLQGEGTEAFF. CDR3 nucleotide sequence: TGTGCCAGCAGCTTGCAGGGCGAGGGGACTGAAGCTTTCTTT.

The CDR3 sequence is CASSPFGAGYEQYF. The CDR3 nucleotides are TGTGCCAGCAGTCCCTTCGGGGCGGGATACGAGCAGTACTTC. V is TRBV6-1 and J is TRBJ2-7; D is possibly TRBD2 (6 bases). The germline V and J ends were trimmed by 5 bases and 4 bases, with 15 bases remaining between them. Germline V gives CDR1 MNHNS, CDR2 SASEGT. The CDR3 runs 14 residues.

V usage is TRBV6-1 and J usage is TRBJ2-3; no clear D gene. Germline assignment: CDR1 MNHNS and CDR2 SASEGT. CDR3 length: 14 residues. V was pared by 7 bases and J by 0 bases, with 11 bases between. The CDR3 region is CASTLRTSTDTQYF. The CDR3 nucleotides are TGTGCCAGCACCCTTAGGACGAGCACAGATACGCAGTATTTT.

The chain has TRBV5-4 and TRBJ1-2; D perhaps matches TRBD1 (5 bases). This CDR3 contains 13 residues. Germline-derived CDR1 and CDR2 are SGHNT and YYREEE (reference sequence). The V and J ends lost 4 bases and 8 bases respectively, with 15 bases between them. CDR3 sequence reads: CASSGGAARGYTF. DNA of the CDR3: TGTGCCAGCAGCGGAGGGGCCGCGAGAGGCTACACCTTC.